The 32 T cell receptor beta chains reported below all come from one sample, sequenced in a study of blood T cell repertoires in COVID-19. Some clones are missing from TCRdb's copy, which holds only in-frame ones; the method was immunoSEQ multiplex PCR. The sample holds roughly 140,000 clones, roughly 80% seen once. The sequencing input was peripheral blood. The receptors were sampled from a human donor with acute or convalescent COVID-19. The donor label of this sample is uncertain.

The CDR3 loop is CASSAGSGGELFF. The DNA of the CDR3 is TGTGCCAGCAGTGCAGGGTCCGGCGGGGAGCTGTTTTTT. The chain carries TRBV6-1 and TRBJ2-2, with D possibly being TRBD1 (5 bases). Germline assignment: CDR1 MNHNS and CDR2 SASEGT. Trimming took 4 bases from V and 7 from J, leaving 10 bases between them. The CDR3 is made up of 13 amino acids.

J is TRBJ1-1 and V is TRBV10-3; 9 nucleotides align to TRBD1. The CDR3 loop spans 19 amino acids. The V and J ends lost 1 base and 0 bases, in that order; junction bases with no gene match: 12. CDR1 and CDR2 (germline): ENHRY, SYGVKD. CDR3 amino acids: CAISEWGTGPGMVNTEAFF. The CDR3 DNA reads as TGTGCCATCAGTGAGTGGGGGACAGGGCCTGGGATGGTGAACACTGAAGCTTTCTTT.

The chain employs TRBV6-5 and TRBJ1-3, with 7 bases lining up with TRBD1. The V gene's germline CDR1 is MNHEY and CDR2 SVGAGI. V was clipped by 6 bases and J by 0 bases; unmatched bases: 5. CDR3 length equals 15 residues. The CDR3 DNA follows: TGTGCCAGCAGAATTACAGGGGCCTCTGGAAACACCATATATTTT. It specifies CASRITGASGNTIYF.

The chain recombines TRBV3-1 (or the pseudogene TRBV3-2) with TRBJ2-3, with D hard to call. The CDR3 covers 11 residues. CDR1 and CDR2 from the germline V gene are LGHDT and YNNKEL (reference sequence). V dropped 8 bases and J dropped 4 bases, with 7 bases sitting between them. The CDR3 coding sequence is TGTGCCAGCCTAGGCGCAGATACGCAGTATTTT. This translates into CASLGADTQYF.

The rearrangement links TRBV27 to TRBJ2-2; D unresolved. CDR1 MNHEY and CDR2 SMNVEV come from the germline V gene (reference sequence). This CDR3 is built from 15 residues. V lost 6 bases and J lost 3, with 14 bases in between. CDR3 DNA: TGTGCCAGCAGGGTGGGCTACAGTCACACCGGGGAGCTGTTTTTT. Translation: CASRVGYSHTGELFF.

The DNA of the CDR3 is TGCAGCGTTGAAAGGTGGGGCAGCTCCTACAATGAGCAGTTCTTC. It specifies CSVERWGSSYNEQFF. The chain links TRBV29-1 to TRBJ2-1, with D possibly being TRBD1 (5 bases). V gave up 2 bases and J gave up 0 bases, with 11 bases separating them. Germline V gene sequence: CDR1 SQVTM, CDR2 ANQGSEA. CDR3 length: 15 residues.

This clone showed up just once. The chain couples TRBV7-9 to TRBJ1-6; 11 bases agree with TRBD1. Germline V lookup: CDR1 SEHNR, CDR2 FQNEAQ (reference sequence). The J segment lost 7 bases and the V segment lost 5 bases, leaving 4 bases of the junction unmatched. This CDR3 has 15 residues. The CDR3 here is CASSPGQGGNSPLHF. The CDR3 DNA follows: TGTGCCAGCAGCCCGGGACAGGGGGGAAATTCACCCCTCCACTTT.

The chain couples TRBV10-1 to TRBJ1-1; D uncertain. Germline-derived CDR1 and CDR2 are WNHNN and SYGVQD (reference sequence). This CDR3 comprises 13 residues. Trimming stripped 0 bases from V and 9 bases from J, with 11 bases between. The CDR3 loop is CASSESPTAKAFF. CDR3 DNA: TGCGCCAGCAGTGAGTCCCCCACAGCCAAAGCTTTCTTT.

The chain employs TRBV27 and TRBJ1-6; D may be TRBD1 (6 bases). Trimming left V 7 bases short and J 5 bases short, with 12 bases between. Germline CDR1 and CDR2: MNHEY and SMNVEV (reference sequence). The CDR3 length is 14 residues. In DNA, the CDR3 is TGTGCCAGCAACCGGGGGGGCAATAATTCACCCCTCCACTTT. Translated, it gives CASNRGGNNSPLHF.

The chain couples TRBV19 to TRBJ1-3; 7 bases agree with TRBD1. Per germline, CDR1 LNHDA and CDR2 SQIVND (reference sequence). The CDR3 contains 15 residues. V lost 3 bases, J lost 2 bases, and 4 bases stayed unmatched. This CDR3 is CASSIIGQAGNTIYF. Written as DNA, the CDR3 is TGTGCCAGTAGTATCATTGGACAGGCTGGAAACACCATATATTTT.

The table lists this clone with a few counts. This rearrangement joins TRBV6-6 to TRBJ1-1, with a weak D call TRBD1 (6 bases). This CDR3 is built from 14 residues. Trimming took 2 bases from V and 8 from J, leaving 15 bases between them. The germline gives CDR1 MNHNY, CDR2 SVGAGI (reference sequence). This chain's CDR3 is CASSYIQGYTEAFF. The CDR3 DNA reads TGTGCCAGCAGTTACATACAGGGATATACCGAAGCTTTCTTT.

The chain is built from TRBV5-5 and TRBJ2-7; D gene uncertain. With 0 bases removed from V and 7 bases from J, the gap between germline ends came to 8 bases. CDR1 and CDR2 (germline): SGHKS, YYEKEE (reference sequence). The CDR3 is 12 amino acids. Written as DNA, the CDR3 is TGTGCCAGCAGCTTGGACAGAATGGAGCAGTACGTC. Translated: CASSLDRMEQYV.

The V gene is TRBV2, the J gene TRBJ2-7; D is unresolved. CDR3 length: 12 residues. Germline CDR1 is SNHLY and CDR2 is FYNNEI. Trimming removed 3 bases from V and 2 bases from J, with 5 bases in between. CDR3 amino acids: CASSEQAYEQYF. DNA for the CDR3: TGTGCCAGCAGTGAGCAGGCCTACGAGCAGTACTTC.

The chain carries TRBV6-5 and TRBJ2-7; 9 bases align to TRBD1. The germline V gene has CDR1 MNHEY and CDR2 SVGAGI. With 2 bases clipped from V and 5 bases from J, the junction kept 1 base outside the gene matches. The CDR3 runs to 13 residues. CDR3 nucleotides: TGTGCCAGCAGTTACGGGACAGGGAACGAGCAGTACTTC. Encoded protein: CASSYGTGNEQYF.

V and J are TRBV12-3 or TRBV12-4 and TRBJ1-1; D possibly corresponds to TRBD1 (5 bases). This CDR3 spans 11 amino acids. V lost 6 bases, J lost 7 bases, and 9 bases lay in between. The CDR3 loop reads CASSLTVEAFF. The CDR3 DNA sequence: TGTGCCAGCAGCCTGACAGTTGAAGCTTTCTTT.

This clone was picked up a small number of times. The V gene is TRBV7-6, the J gene TRBJ1-4; D may be TRBD1 (6 bases). The CDR3 loop spans 15 amino acids. CDR1 SGHVS and CDR2 FNYEAQ come from the germline V gene. Between the trimmed V and J ends, which lost 3 bases and 8 bases, there was a span of 16 bases. Here the CDR3 DNA reads TGTGCCAGCAGCTTCCGACCAGGGGTGGAGGAAAAACTGTTTTTT. Translating it yields CASSFRPGVEEKLFF.

The V gene is TRBV5-5, the J gene TRBJ1-6; possible D gene TRBD1, 6 bases. CDR3 length equals 16 residues. Between the trimmed V and J ends, which lost 4 bases and 0 bases, there was a span of 11 bases. The germline gives CDR1 SGHKS, CDR2 YYEKEE (reference sequence). CDR3 sequence reads: CASSLQGFSYNSPLHF. The CDR3 DNA reads TGTGCCAGCAGCCTCCAGGGGTTCTCCTATAATTCACCCCTCCACTTT.

The chain carries TRBV19 and TRBJ1-2, with D maybe TRBD1 (5 bases). The CDR3 consists of 14 residues. Trimming left V 7 bases short and J 2 bases short, with 14 bases between. CDR1 is LNHDA and CDR2 is SQIVND in the germline V gene (reference sequence). CDR3 nucleotides: TGTGCCAGTACCAACGGCAGGGCGAACTATGGCTACACCTTC. Protein product: CASTNGRANYGYTF.

There are a few counts of this clone. V gene TRBV7-2 combines with J gene TRBJ2-3; unclear D gene. Per the germline V gene, CDR1 is SGHTA and CDR2 is FQGNSA. The CDR3 is 14 amino acids. V dropped 2 bases and J dropped 3 bases, with 9 bases sitting between them. This chain's CDR3 is CASSLTGGTDTQYF. The CDR3 DNA sequence: TGTGCCAGCAGCTTAACGGGTGGAACAGATACGCAGTATTTT.

This chain uses TRBV7-8 with TRBJ2-7, with TRBD2 matching 10 bases. With 4 bases clipped from V and 6 bases from J, the junction kept 12 bases outside the gene matches. The germline V gene encodes CDR1 SGHVS and CDR2 FQNEAQ. The CDR3 is 16 residues long. CDR3 residues: CASSSISGGLPLEQYF. The CDR3 bases are TGTGCCAGCAGCTCTATTAGCGGGGGGTTACCTCTCGAGCAGTACTTC.

V and J are TRBV12-3 or TRBV12-4 and TRBJ1-5; D is unclear. The CDR3 covers 12 residues. Trimming left V 6 bases short and J 2 bases short, with 5 bases between. The CDR3 sequence is CASRAGNQPQHF. The CDR3 nucleotides are TGTGCCAGCAGGGCAGGCAATCAGCCCCAGCATTTT.

This clone was observed once. The gene calls are TRBV5-5 and TRBJ1-6, with 9 bases identical to TRBD1. CDR1 is SGHKS, CDR2 YYEKEE, per germline (reference sequence). The CDR3 sequence is 13 residues long. After removal of 4 bases from V and 10 bases from J, the junction contained 3 bases not matched to a gene. The CDR3 nucleotides are TGTGCCAGCAGCCTTACAGGGGGCTCACCCCTCCACTTT. This codes for CASSLTGGSPLHF.

The chain carries TRBV3-1 (or the pseudogene TRBV3-2) and TRBJ2-2; D gene ambiguous. The germline CDR1 and CDR2 sequences are LGHDT and YNNKEL (reference sequence). This CDR3 comprises 14 residues. Trimming pared 1 base from V and 6 bases from J, leaving 9 bases between. In DNA, the CDR3 is TGTGCCAGCAGCCAAGTTGTTGGGCCCGGGGAGCTGTTTTTT. It codes for CASSQVVGPGELFF.

The J gene is TRBJ1-2, the V gene TRBV12-3 or TRBV12-4; D possibly corresponds to TRBD1 (6 bases). The V end lost 7 bases, the J end lost 13 bases, and 22 bases lay between the germline ends. CDR3 length equals 13 residues. The CDR3 region has the DNA TGTGCCAGCACCGAAAGGGGGACATTAACTATCACCTTC. Protein sequence: CASTERGTLTITF.

V and J are TRBV5-6 and TRBJ1-1; no reliable D call. This CDR3 has 13 amino acids. Germline CDR1 SGHDT, CDR2 YYEEEE. V lost 2 bases and J 6 bases, leaving 11 bases between the germline ends. CDR3 residues: CASSLITGSEAFF. The CDR3, as DNA: TGTGCCAGCAGCTTAATTACGGGGTCTGAAGCTTTCTTT. The full variable domain, in which reference TRBV5-6 and TRBJ1-1 provide the parts outside the CDR3, is DAGVTQSPTHLIKTRGQQVTLRCSPKSGHDTVSWYQQALGQGPQFIFQYYEEEERQRGNFPDRFSGHQFPNYSSELNVNALLLGDSALYLCASSLITGSEAFFGQGTRLTVV.

On this clone itself: A much larger clone differs from this one at a single base, so this may be a read error. CDR3 DNA: TGTGCCAGCAGCCGACAGGGGACCTACGAGCAGTACTTC. Protein sequence: CASSRQGTYEQYF. This rearrangement joins TRBV11-2 to TRBJ2-7; 8 bases map to TRBD1. After removal of 5 bases from V and 2 bases from J, the junction contained 2 bases not matched to a gene. The CDR3 consists of 13 residues. Germline V gene sequence: CDR1 SGHAT, CDR2 FQNNGV.

As regards this clone: A much larger clone lies one base from this, so it may be a read error. The chain uses TRBV9 and TRBJ1-1, with D possibly matching TRBD1 (5 bases). Germline CDR1 reads SGDLS; CDR2 reads YYNGEE. Between the trimmed V and J ends, which lost 4 bases and 4 bases, there was a span of 8 bases. The CDR3 contains 12 residues. This chain's CDR3 is CASSPGFTEAFF. In nucleotides, the CDR3 is TGTGCCAGCAGCCCAGGGTTCACTGAAGCTTTCTTT. Full variable domain (missing parts from reference TRBV9 and TRBJ1-1): DSGVTQTPKHLITATGQRVTLRCSPRSGDLSVYWYQQSLDQGLQFLIQYYNGEERAKGNILERFSAQQFPDLHSELNLSSLELGDSALYFCASSPGFTEAFFGQGTRLTVV.

This clone has a single count. This chain links TRBV5-1 with TRBJ1-1, with 7 positions matching TRBD1. The CDR3 is made up of 14 amino acids. Trimming cost V 2 bases and J 5 bases; bases outside gene matches: 6. Germline CDR1 is SGHRS and CDR2 is YFSETQ. The CDR3 bases are TGCGCCAGCAGCTTTTCAGGGGGGAGTACTGAAGCTTTCTTT. Its translation: CASSFSGGSTEAFF.

V usage is TRBV2 and J usage is TRBJ1-4, with no clear D. V shed 8 bases and J shed 4 bases, with 14 bases lying between them. Germline loops: CDR1 SNHLY, CDR2 FYNNEI. The CDR3 extends over 14 amino acids. The CDR3 loop reads CASLEDFYNEKLFF. The DNA for the CDR3 is TGTGCCAGCTTGGAAGACTTTTATAATGAAAAACTGTTTTTT.

This chain links TRBV14 with TRBJ2-3; D is perhaps TRBD1 (6 bases). This CDR3 comprises 13 residues. From germline, CDR1 is SGHDN and CDR2 FVKESK. Trimming removed 4 bases from V and 11 bases from J, with 16 bases in between. CDR3 residues: CASSPTGIGEQYF. The CDR3 DNA reads TGTGCCAGCAGCCCCACAGGGATCGGTGAGCAGTATTTT.

The V and J genes are TRBV5-1 and TRBJ2-3, with TRBD2 as a possible D gene (6 bases). The CDR3 is 16 amino acids. Between the trimmed V and J ends, which lost 3 bases and 4 bases, there was a span of 18 bases. From germline, CDR1 is SGHRS and CDR2 YFSETQ. In DNA form, the CDR3 reads TGCGCCAGCAGCTCGGGCGGGCGGGGTAGTGCAGATACGCAGTATTTT. The encoded protein is CASSSGGRGSADTQYF.

V and J are TRBV19 and TRBJ1-5, with 7 bases fitting TRBD1. The germline V gene encodes CDR1 LNHDA and CDR2 SQIVND (reference sequence). The trim removed 5 bases at V and 4 bases at J, leaving 11 bases unmatched. The CDR3 covers 16 residues. The CDR3 is CASSLHATGINQPQHF. The DNA of the CDR3 is TGTGCCAGTAGTCTCCACGCGACAGGGATAAATCAGCCCCAGCATTTT.